This TCR beta chain was documented in a study of cytomegalovirus exposure and HLA in healthy donors. Germline values: CDR1 SGDLS, CDR2 YYNGEE. The CDR3 is 15 amino acids. Trimming left V 4 bases short and J 2 bases short, with 15 bases between. Amplification used 60 Vbeta primers and 13 Jbeta primers. Using immunoSEQ multiplex PCR, the repertoire was profiled, and TCRdb retains in-frame clones only, with some absent. The sample consists of some 130,000 clones, about 80% of them appearing once. Sequenced: PBMCs. The sequence was obtained from a woman aged 40 to 50 in good health and CMV-seronegative. V gene TRBV9 combines with J gene TRBJ2-5; possibly TRBD2 for D (6 bases). The CDR3 nucleotides are TGTGCCAGCAGCAACGGAGGAGCGGGTCAAGAGACCCAGTACTTC. It codes for CASSNGGAGQETQYF. The variable domain in full, with the rest retrieved from reference TRBV9 and TRBJ2-5, is DSGVTQTPKHLITATGQRVTLRCSPRSGDLSVYWYQQSLDQGLQFLIQYYNGEERAKGNILERFSAQQFPDLHSELNLSSLELGDSALYFCASSNGGAGQETQYFGPGTRLLVL.